These 24 T cell receptor beta chains share one sample of origin, sequenced in a study of identical twins. One entry per CDR3 protein, called by TCRdb with MiXCR from the 5' RACE reads. The table records more than 400,000 distinct CDR3 sequences, around 15% of them present only once. The data were also submitted as part of a second study, on yellow fever vaccine responses in identical twins.

Sequencing was performed on CD4+ T cells sorted from blood. These TCRs come from a woman in her late teens or twenties in good health.

The chain carries TRBV28 and TRBJ1-2; D is unresolved. Germline V gives CDR1 MDHEN, CDR2 SYDVKM. Trimming pared 3 bases from V and 7 bases from J, leaving 12 bases between. This CDR3 has 13 amino acids. The CDR3 loop is CASSFYGEGGYTF. In DNA form, the CDR3 reads TGTGCCAGCAGTTTTTACGGGGAGGGTGGCTACACCTTC.

This clonotype appeared many times. The rearrangement uses TRBV12-3 or TRBV12-4 and TRBJ1-4; tentatively, D is TRBD1 (5 bases). V shed 6 bases and J shed 1 base, with 6 bases lying between them. The CDR3 sequence is 13 residues long. CDR3 protein: CASRQGTNEKLFF. The CDR3, as DNA: TGTGCCAGCAGGCAGGGAACTAATGAAAAACTGTTTTTT.

This clonotype was seen more than once but under ten times. The chain is built from TRBV10-3 and TRBJ2-2, with 9 nucleotides matching TRBD2. Trimming at V came to 6 bases and at J to 2 bases, leaving 10 bases not matched to a gene. The germline V gene has CDR1 ENHRY and CDR2 SYGVKD. This CDR3 is 17 amino acids long. Here the CDR3 reads CAISLLAGGPNTGELFF. In DNA form, the CDR3 reads TGTGCCATCAGCCTCCTTGCGGGAGGGCCCAACACCGGGGAGCTGTTTTTT.

The chain links TRBV10-1 to TRBJ2-1, with 8 positions matching TRBD1. The CDR3 is made up of 17 amino acids. Germline loops: CDR1 WNHNN, CDR2 SYGVQD (reference sequence). The trim removed 6 bases at V and 7 bases at J, leaving 17 bases unmatched. CDR3 residues: CASSDKGLGQGGNEQFF. The CDR3 DNA sequence: TGCGCCAGCAGCGACAAGGGTCTCGGACAGGGCGGGAATGAGCAGTTCTTC.

V and J are TRBV11-3 and TRBJ2-3, with 9 bases identical to TRBD1. Germline values: CDR1 SGHNT, CDR2 YENEEA. V lost 5 bases to trimming and J lost 4 bases; unmatched junction nucleotides: 7. CDR3 length: 15 amino acids. CDR3 nucleotide sequence: TGTGCCAGCAGCCCCCGACAGGGGGTTGCAGATACGCAGTATTTT. Translated, it gives CASSPRQGVADTQYF.

This clonotype showed up just a few times. CDR3 sequence: CARPRDGRNSPLHF. In DNA, the CDR3 is TGTGCCAGGCCGCGGGACGGAAGAAATTCACCCCTCCACTTT. The chain links TRBV21-1 to TRBJ1-6. TRBV21-1 is deemed a pseudogene. The CDR3 consists of 14 residues.

J is TRBJ2-5 and V is TRBV20-1; D is undetermined. The CDR3 sequence is 12 residues long. V lost 5 bases and J lost 2, with 9 bases in between. Germline loops: CDR1 DFQATT, CDR2 SNEGSKA (reference sequence). The CDR3 loop reads CSAPSQQETQYF. The CDR3 region has the DNA TGCAGTGCTCCGTCACAACAAGAGACCCAGTACTTC.

The chain couples TRBV5-1 to TRBJ2-1, with D possibly TRBD2 on 6 matching bases. Germline V gene lookup returns CDR1 SGHRS and CDR2 YFSETQ. With 0 bases removed from V and 8 bases from J, the gap between germline ends came to 18 bases. The length of the CDR3 is 16 residues. The CDR3 loop reads CASSLAARDFRDEQFF. CDR3 in DNA: TGCGCCAGCAGCTTGGCGGCACGGGACTTTCGCGATGAGCAGTTCTTC. Full variable domain (remainder filled in from reference TRBV5-1 and TRBJ2-1): KAGVTQTPRYLIKTRGQQVTLSCSPISGHRSVSWYQQTPGQGLQFLFEYFSETQRNKGNFPGRFSGRQFSNSRSEMNVSTLELGDSALYLCASSLAARDFRDEQFFGPGTRLTVL.

In its sample, this clonotype was seen many times. J is TRBJ2-1 and V is TRBV14; D perhaps matches TRBD2 (7 bases). CDR1 and CDR2 (germline): SGHDN, FVKESK. This CDR3 spans 16 amino acids. V was trimmed by 4 bases and J by 0 bases, leaving 13 bases between them. CDR3 sequence reads: CASSPLGGPSYNEQFF. In DNA form, the CDR3 reads TGTGCCAGCAGCCCGTTGGGGGGGCCCTCCTACAATGAGCAGTTCTTC.

J is TRBJ2-4 and V is TRBV28; 7 nucleotides line up with TRBD1. The CDR3 runs 17 residues. CDR1 and CDR2 (germline): MDHEN, SYDVKM. V shed 5 bases, J shed 0 bases, and the junction held 10 bases outside the gene matches. CDR3 nucleotides: TGTGCCAGCAGTCCTCCTACAGGGGAGATAGCCAAAAACATTCAGTACTTC. Translation gives CASSPPTGEIAKNIQYF.

This clonotype has only a few counts. J is TRBJ2-1 and V is TRBV12-3 or TRBV12-4; 7 bases are shared with TRBD2. The J segment lost 5 bases and the V segment lost 6 bases, leaving 4 bases of the junction unmatched. The CDR3 covers 13 residues. In DNA form, the CDR3 reads TGTGCCAGCAGGGGGGGGGTCCACAATGAGCAGTTCTTC. This sequence encodes CASRGGVHNEQFF.

A few counts support this clonotype. The rearrangement joins TRBV12-3 or TRBV12-4 to TRBJ2-2; D perhaps matches TRBD1 (6 bases). The V end lost 5 bases, the J end lost 5 bases, and 15 bases lay between the germline ends. CDR3 length: 15 amino acids. The CDR3 DNA follows: TGTGCCAGCAGTCTTCCGGGACAATCGACCGGGGAGCTGTTTTTT. As protein: CASSLPGQSTGELFF.

This clonotype has more than one count but fewer than ten. J is TRBJ2-1 and V is TRBV6-1; TRBD2 agrees at 7 bases. This CDR3 comprises 15 residues. The junction had 9 bases not matched to a gene; V was cut back by 3 bases and J by 7 bases. Germline V gives CDR1 MNHNS, CDR2 SASEGT. CDR3 loop: CASSEGGRRLNEQFF. The CDR3 region has the DNA TGTGCCAGCAGTGAGGGCGGGAGAAGGTTAAATGAGCAGTTCTTC.

The chain has TRBV2 and TRBJ2-2; perhaps TRBD2 as D (6 bases). The CDR3 loop spans 17 amino acids. Germline V gene data show CDR1 as SNHLY and CDR2 as FYNNEI. V gave up 4 bases and J gave up 6 bases, with 21 bases separating them. The CDR3, as DNA: TGTGCCAGCAGTGGTGATGTTATGGGGGGAAAGGCCGGGGAGCTGTTTTTT. The encoded protein is CASSGDVMGGKAGELFF.

The chain combines TRBV4-1 with TRBJ2-7; no firm D call. CDR1 and CDR2 from the germline V gene are MGHRA and YSYEKL. V was clipped by 4 bases and J by 1 base, with 11 bases between them. There are 14 residues in the CDR3. DNA for the CDR3: TGCGCCAGCAGCCGAACCTCCGATTCCTACGAGCAGTACGTC. Translated: CASSRTSDSYEQYV.

This chain uses TRBV5-1 with TRBJ2-1; D uncertain. Germline loops: CDR1 SGHRS, CDR2 YFSETQ. V was trimmed by 3 bases and J by 9 bases, leaving 16 bases between them. The CDR3 totals 14 residues. CDR3 in amino acids: CASSSGEDVGEQFF. As DNA, the CDR3 is TGCGCCAGCAGCTCCGGAGAGGACGTAGGTGAGCAGTTCTTC.

The gene calls are TRBV28 and TRBJ2-1, with 15 bases matching TRBD2. This CDR3 is built from 15 residues. J was trimmed by 8 bases and V by 5 bases; bases with no gene match: 4. CDR1 is MDHEN, CDR2 SYDVKM, per germline. Here the CDR3 reads CASSPGLAGGYEQFF. DNA of the CDR3: TGTGCCAGCAGTCCTGGACTAGCGGGAGGGTATGAGCAGTTCTTC.

The CDR3 DNA reads TGTGCCAGCAGCTTAGCGCAGGGGTGGACTAACTATGGCTACACCTTC. Encoded protein: CASSLAQGWTNYGYTF. The V and J genes are TRBV11-2 and TRBJ1-2, with a possible D match to TRBD1 (6 bases). CDR1 SGHAT and CDR2 FQNNGV come from the germline V gene. The V and J ends lost 1 base and 0 bases respectively, with 12 bases between them. CDR3 length: 16 amino acids.

This clonotype was picked up a small number of times. The rearrangement links TRBV6-1 to TRBJ2-7, with TRBD1 matching 8 bases. CDR1 MNHNS and CDR2 SASEGT come from the germline V gene. V gave up 5 bases and J gave up 4 bases; unmatched junction bases: 10. The CDR3 runs to 15 residues. The DNA for the CDR3 is TGTGCCAGCAGTCAAGGACAGGGCCGGGGATACGAGCAGTACGTC. The encoded protein is CASSQGQGRGYEQYV.

In this sample, this clonotype turned up a few times. CDR3 nucleotide sequence: TGTGCCACCAGCAGAGATTTGGGACAGGGTTTCTCCGAGCAGTACTTC. Protein sequence: CATSRDLGQGFSEQYF. This chain joins TRBV15 and TRBJ2-7, with 9 bases lining up with TRBD1. From germline, CDR1 is LNHNV and CDR2 YYDKDF (reference sequence). The CDR3 has 16 amino acids. V lost 0 bases and J lost 6; bases outside the gene matches: 9.

Only a few counts were recorded for this clonotype. The rearrangement links TRBV11-2 to TRBJ2-5, with no clear D. Trimming pared 2 bases from V and 1 base from J, leaving 11 bases between. Germline CDR1 and CDR2: SGHAT and FQNNGV. This CDR3 spans 15 amino acids. CDR3 protein: CASSLSPSSQETQYF. CDR3 bases: TGTGCCAGCAGCTTATCTCCTTCAAGCCAAGAGACCCAGTACTTC. Filled out from reference TRBV11-2 and TRBJ2-5, the complete variable domain reads EAGVAQSPRYKIIEKRQSVAFWCNPISGHATLYWYQQILGQGPKLLIQFQNNGVVDDSQLPKDRFSAERLKGVDSTLKIQPAKLEDSAVYLCASSLSPSSQETQYFGPGTRLLVL.

This clonotype showed up just a few times. The CDR3 bases are TGTGCCAGCAGTGAACGAGGCACTCAGCCCCAGCATTTT. This sequence encodes CASSERGTQPQHF. The chain recombines TRBV2 with TRBJ1-5; D is undetermined. With 2 bases removed from V and 6 bases from J, the gap between germline ends came to 8 bases. Germline CDR1 is SNHLY and CDR2 is FYNNEI. The CDR3 contains 13 residues.

This clonotype was counted many times. The genes are TRBV12-3 or TRBV12-4 and TRBJ1-6, with 8 bases that match TRBD1. V shed 2 bases and J 11 bases; nucleotides not matched to a gene: 5. The CDR3 extends over 14 amino acids. CDR3 protein: CASSLTGGTTPLHF. The CDR3 DNA sequence: TGTGCCAGCAGTTTAACAGGGGGGACGACACCCCTCCACTTT.

The genes are TRBV2 and TRBJ2-3; 11 bases are shared with TRBD2. This CDR3 region has 15 residues. With 6 bases clipped from V and 5 bases from J, the junction kept 7 bases outside the gene matches. Germline values: CDR1 SNHLY, CDR2 FYNNEI. The CDR3 DNA reads TGTGCCAGCAGCGCCGGGACTAGCGGCGTAGATACGCAGTATTTT. It yields the protein CASSAGTSGVDTQYF.